The present TCR beta chain was sequenced within a study of blood T cell repertoires in COVID-19. Study at large: Italy, Spain and the United States were the sources of the convalescent and acute COVID-19 samples.

Only in-frame clones appear in the TCRdb table, and some are missing; sequencing was by immunoSEQ multiplex PCR. The sample has about 150,000 clones; 60% to 85% are singletons. Material: peripheral blood. This TCR came from a man between 45 and 60 years old with active or convalescent COVID-19.

CDR3 DNA: TGTGCCAGTAGCTCCCCAGGGGGAGTTAAAGGTGTTAGCACTGAAGCTTTCTTT. Translated, it gives CASSSPGGVKGVSTEAFF. The V gene is TRBV19, the J gene TRBJ1-1; 7 positions match TRBD1. Germline V lookup: CDR1 LNHDA, CDR2 SQIVND (reference sequence). V gave up 6 bases and J gave up 4 bases; unmatched junction bases: 20. The CDR3 totals 18 residues.